Shown below are 18 T cell receptor beta chains from a single sample sequenced in a study of neurological immune-mediated disorders. TCRdb re-called the 5' RACE reads with MiXCR, one entry per CDR3 protein. The sample contains approximately 48,000 distinct CDR3 sequences, roughly 12% of which appear only once. Time point specified: longitudinal time-point 3. Material for sequencing was PBMCs. All receptors come from a male donor with HTLV-1-associated myelopathy (HAM/TSP).

This clonotype was counted only a few times. A much larger clone differs by one base, so this may be a read error. The chain employs TRBV5-1 and TRBJ2-2, with D possibly TRBD1 on 6 matching bases. CDR1 is SGHRS and CDR2 is YFSETQ in the germline V gene. V lost 0 bases, J lost 1 base, and 10 bases lay in between. The CDR3 totals 16 residues. CDR3: CASSLEVTGNTGELFF. The CDR3, as DNA: TGCGCCAGCAGCTTGGAAGTGACAGGGAACACCGGGGAGCTGTTTTTT.

This clonotype has at least ten counts. This chain uses TRBV6-5 with TRBJ2-7; TRBD1 matches 9 bases. CDR1 MNHEY and CDR2 SVGAGI come from the germline V gene. The CDR3 loop spans 15 amino acids. V gave up 7 bases and J gave up 6 bases; unmatched junction bases: 13. In DNA, the CDR3 is TGTGCCAGCAACGACGGGGGACAGGGAGCCTCCGAGCAGTACTTC. Translating it yields CASNDGGQGASEQYF.

This clonotype has ten or more counts. This chain links TRBV5-4 with TRBJ1-2; D perhaps matches TRBD1 (6 bases). The CDR3 covers 15 residues. V lost 6 bases, J lost 0 bases, and 15 bases lay in between. Germline values: CDR1 SGHNT, CDR2 YYREEE (reference sequence). The CDR3 DNA sequence: TGTGCCAGCAACCCCAGGGGAGGCTCTAACTATGGCTACACCTTC. This translates into CASNPRGGSNYGYTF. The entire variable domain, with the rest obtained from reference TRBV5-4 and TRBJ1-2, is as follows: ETGVTQSPTHLIKTRGQQVTLRCSSQSGHNTVSWYQQALGQGPQFIFQYYREEENGRGNFPPRFSGLQFPNYSSELNVNALELDDSALYLCASNPRGGSNYGYTFGSGTRLTVV.

This clonotype appeared many times. The chain recombines TRBV5-1 with TRBJ2-1; either TRBD1 or TRBD2 may supply D (7 bases each). The CDR3 length is 16 residues. Germline loops: CDR1 SGHRS, CDR2 YFSETQ. V was clipped by 0 bases and J by 4 bases, with 14 bases between them. The CDR3 DNA is TGCGCCAGCAGCTTGGAGGGGAGGGGGCAGTACAATGAGCAGTTCTTC. As protein: CASSLEGRGQYNEQFF.

This clonotype was seen repeatedly, ten times or more. V and J are TRBV5-1 and TRBJ2-3; D gene ambiguous. CDR3 length: 15 residues. In germline, CDR1 is SGHRS, CDR2 YFSETQ. The V gene lost 0 bases and the J gene lost 2 bases, with 10 bases spanning the gap. The CDR3 coding sequence is TGCGCCAGCAGCTTGGACATAACTATCACAGATACGCAGTATTTT. Translated, it gives CASSLDITITDTQYF.

This clonotype was found many times. The V and J genes are TRBV28 and TRBJ1-2; D is perhaps TRBD1 (5 bases). The germline V and J ends were trimmed by 8 bases and 4 bases, with 17 bases remaining between them. This CDR3 contains 14 residues. CDR1 and CDR2 (germline): MDHEN, SYDVKM. As DNA, the CDR3 is TGTGCCAGCTCACCGGGGGGAAGACCCTATGGCTACACCTTC. Translated: CASSPGGRPYGYTF.

This clonotype occurred many times. The genes are TRBV7-2 and TRBJ2-7, with D possibly being TRBD1 (6 bases). This CDR3 is 18 amino acids long. Germline V lookup: CDR1 SGHTA, CDR2 FQGNSA. Trimming took 3 bases from V and 0 from J, leaving 21 bases between them. CDR3 sequence: CASSFMAGKTGSSYEQYF. As DNA, the CDR3 is TGTGCCAGCAGCTTTATGGCCGGAAAGACAGGTAGCTCCTACGAGCAGTACTTC.

In the case of this clonotype: A read error may be the cause here, since a much bigger clone is one base away. The V and J genes are TRBV6-5 and TRBJ2-5; D is unclear. CDR3 length: 14 residues. V lost 6 bases and J 5 bases, leaving 16 bases between the germline ends. From germline, CDR1 is MNHEY and CDR2 SVGAGI. CDR3 nucleotide sequence: TGTGCCAGCAGGGACCATATGCGTGGGGAGACCCAGTACTTC. This codes for CASRDHMRGETQYF.

This clonotype was found many times. The V gene is TRBV5-1, the J gene TRBJ2-5; D may be TRBD1 (5 bases). CDR3 size: 15 residues. Germline assignment: CDR1 SGHRS and CDR2 YFSETQ. V was cut by 3 bases and J by 2 bases, with 14 bases left in between. The CDR3 DNA sequence: TGCGCCAGCAGCTCTATGAGACAGCTACAAGAGACCCAGTACTTC. Its protein product is CASSSMRQLQETQYF.

This clonotype has at least ten counts. The genes are TRBV5-1 and TRBJ2-6, with unresolved D. Per the germline V gene, CDR1 is SGHRS and CDR2 is YFSETQ. The CDR3 length is 16 residues. V lost 3 bases to trimming and J lost 0 bases, with 10 bases between them. Here the CDR3 DNA reads TGCGCCAGCAGCTCTACTGCCGTCTCTGGGGCCAACGTCCTGACTTTC. Protein sequence: CASSSTAVSGANVLTF.

This clonotype was seen many times. The chain carries TRBV5-1 and TRBJ2-1; TRBD2 matches 15 bases. V shed 4 bases, J shed 8 bases, and the junction held 7 bases outside the gene matches. CDR1 and CDR2 from the germline V gene are SGHRS and YFSETQ. The CDR3 spans 16 residues. CDR3 DNA sequence: TGCGCCAGCAGCCTGGGGACTAGCGGGGGGTTGGATGAGCAGTTCTTC. Its translation is CASSLGTSGGLDEQFF.

This clonotype was observed many times. The V and J genes are TRBV7-2 and TRBJ2-3; the D is unclear. The CDR3 is 14 residues long. Trimming took off 2 bases at V and 0 bases at J, with 6 bases between the two ends. Germline CDR1 and CDR2: SGHTA and FQGNSA. CDR3 residues: CASSLLGSTDTQYF. CDR3 nucleotides: TGTGCCAGCAGCTTACTCGGTAGCACAGATACGCAGTATTTT.

This clonotype was seen at least ten times. The chain carries TRBV10-2 and TRBJ2-3; D perhaps matches TRBD2 (7 bases). V dropped 4 bases and J dropped 4 bases, with 18 bases sitting between them. The germline CDR1 and CDR2 sequences are WSHSY and SAAADI. The CDR3 runs 16 residues. The CDR3 DNA sequence: TGCGCCAGCAGTGGAGGTCCGGGGGGCTTGGCAGATACGCAGTATTTT. It encodes CASSGGPGGLADTQYF.

In its sample, this clonotype was seen many times. CDR3 in DNA: TGCAGTCCCCGGGACCATACGCAGTATTTT. Its protein product is CSPRDHTQYF. This rearrangement joins TRBV20-1 to TRBJ2-3; D may correspond to TRBD1 or TRBD2 (5 bases each). The CDR3 loop spans 10 amino acids. The germline V and J ends were trimmed by 8 bases and 7 bases, with 10 bases remaining between them. CDR1 is DFQATT and CDR2 is SNEGSKA in the germline V gene (reference sequence).

The rearrangement joins TRBV29-1 to TRBJ2-3; D gene unclear. The germline V gene encodes CDR1 SQVTM and CDR2 ANQGSEA. The CDR3 runs to 15 residues. V lost 6 bases and J lost 2, with 18 bases in between. Written as DNA, the CDR3 is TGCAGCGTGGCCCCTCATGGGTCAGCCACAGATACGCAGTATTTT. This codes for CSVAPHGSATDTQYF.

This clonotype has at least ten counts. The chain recombines TRBV28 with TRBJ1-1, with D tentatively TRBD1 (5 bases). V was trimmed by 10 bases and J by 4 bases, leaving 16 bases between them. This CDR3 comprises 13 residues. Germline V gene lookup returns CDR1 MDHEN and CDR2 SYDVKM. CDR3 loop: CATTGTRGTEAFF. Here the CDR3 DNA reads TGTGCCACTACTGGGACCCGGGGCACTGAAGCTTTCTTT.

The chain carries TRBV5-1 and TRBJ2-5; 9 bases map to TRBD1. The V gene's germline CDR1 is SGHRS and CDR2 YFSETQ. Trimming at V came to 2 bases and at J to 5 bases, leaving 4 bases not matched to a gene. This CDR3 has 14 residues. This chain's CDR3 is CASSLTGGFETQYF. In DNA form, the CDR3 reads TGCGCCAGCAGCTTAACAGGGGGCTTTGAGACCCAGTACTTC. The full variable domain, completed using reference TRBV5-1 and TRBJ2-5, is KAGVTQTPRYLIKTRGQQVTLSCSPISGHRSVSWYQQTPGQGLQFLFEYFSETQRNKGNFPGRFSGRQFSNSRSEMNVSTLELGDSALYLCASSLTGGFETQYFGPGTRLLVL.

This clonotype was observed at least ten times. The V call is TRBV20-1, the J call TRBJ1-5; the match to TRBD1 covers 7 bases. The germline V gene has CDR1 DFQATT and CDR2 SNEGSKA (reference sequence). CDR3 length: 15 amino acids. Germline trimming cut 1 base from V and 1 base from J; bases unmatched to any gene: 4. The CDR3 is CSARVTGASNQPQHF. DNA of the CDR3: TGCAGTGCTAGAGTCACAGGGGCCAGCAATCAGCCCCAGCATTTT.